This T cell receptor beta chain was recorded in a study of human CD8 memory T cell subsets. The study's findings and limits: For stem-like memory and precursor exhausted T cells, diversity was similarly high, which was not true of effector memory cells.

Notes on this clonotype: The target antigen is unknown.

UMI-labeled 5' RACE generated the TCR beta libraries. Reanalyzing the 5' RACE reads, TCRdb keeps one entry per CDR3 protein, without DNA. The sample table sets out 8,500 to 14,000 distinct CDR3 sequences. Sequencing input: CD8+ T cells from PBMCs. The source is a human donor in good health.

CDR3 protein: CASSQERTSPQETQYF. The chain has TRBV4-1 and TRBJ2-5. Germline values: CDR1 MGHRA, CDR2 YSYEKL. The CDR3 has 16 residues.